This entry lists 25 T cell receptor beta chains sequenced from one sample in a study of blood T cell repertoires in COVID-19. Produced via immunoSEQ multiplex PCR; TCRdb's table is partial and in-frame only. The table includes under 200,000 clones, around 86% detected once. The sequenced sample consisted of peripheral blood. These receptors came from a man aged 65 to 79 who had recovered from COVID-19.

The chain employs TRBV5-4 and TRBJ1-1, with a tentative D call TRBD1 (5 bases). CDR1 SGHNT and CDR2 YYREEE come from the germline V gene (reference sequence). V was cut by 4 bases and J by 6 bases, with 13 bases left in between. The CDR3 spans 13 residues. CDR3 nucleotides: TGTGCCAGCAGCCCGCACGGGGGAGCTGAAGCTTTCTTT. Translated, it gives CASSPHGGAEAFF.

V and J are TRBV28 and TRBJ1-6, with D tentatively TRBD1 (5 bases). This CDR3 contains 15 residues. The germline gives CDR1 MDHEN, CDR2 SYDVKM. V was cut by 2 bases and J by 7 bases, with 12 bases left in between. The CDR3 protein is CASSLDDSQNSPLHF. CDR3 nucleotides: TGTGCCAGCAGTTTAGACGACAGTCAGAATTCACCCCTCCACTTT.

This clone was picked up one time. The chain is built from TRBV5-6 and TRBJ2-3; a possible D gene is TRBD2 (6 bases). Looked up from germline, CDR1 is SGHDT and CDR2 is YYEEEE. The CDR3 extends over 15 amino acids. V lost 0 bases to trimming and J lost 3 bases, with 11 bases between them. The CDR3 reads CASSLVGLETDTQYF. CDR3 nucleotide sequence: TGTGCCAGCAGCTTGGTGGGACTGGAGACAGATACGCAGTATTTT.

This rearrangement joins TRBV6-1 to TRBJ1-2, with 7 bases aligning to TRBD1. Germline CDR1 MNHNS, CDR2 SASEGT. The J segment lost 10 bases and the V segment lost 2 bases, leaving 13 bases of the junction unmatched. CDR3 length: 15 residues. This CDR3 reads CASSEFDRARDVYTF. The CDR3 DNA follows: TGTGCCAGCAGTGAATTTGACAGGGCCAGAGACGTCTACACCTTC.

This chain uses TRBV6-6 with TRBJ2-7; no clear D gene. Trimming removed 6 bases at V and 4 bases at J, with 16 bases between. The germline V gene encodes CDR1 MNHNY and CDR2 SVGAGI (reference sequence). The CDR3 extends over 14 amino acids. The CDR3 is CASSPGGSVYEQYF. The CDR3 coding sequence is TGTGCCAGCAGCCCCGGCGGATCTGTTTACGAGCAGTACTTC.

J is TRBJ2-7 and V is TRBV2; tentatively, D is TRBD2 (6 bases). This CDR3 comprises 14 residues. V lost 5 bases, J lost 4 bases, and 15 bases lay in between. Germline values: CDR1 SNHLY, CDR2 FYNNEI. Here the CDR3 DNA reads TGTGCCAGCAGTCGGTTGCGTGGGGGGTACGAGCAGTACTTC. Its protein product is CASSRLRGGYEQYF.

As DNA, the CDR3 is TGTGCCAGCAGCCCGGACAGGGAAACTGAAGCTTTCTTT. Protein sequence: CASSPDRETEAFF. The V and J genes are TRBV3-1 (or the pseudogene TRBV3-2) and TRBJ1-1; TRBD1 matches 8 bases. J lost 5 bases, V lost 4 bases, and 3 bases had no gene match. This CDR3 comprises 13 residues. CDR1 is LGHDT and CDR2 is YNNKEL in the germline V gene (reference sequence).

In this sample, this clone turned up once. This chain joins TRBV27 and TRBJ2-5; D is unclear. The V end was cut by 3 bases, the J end by 9 bases, with 14 bases between. The CDR3 loop spans 13 amino acids. CDR1 and CDR2 from the germline V gene are MNHEY and SMNVEV (reference sequence). The CDR3 bases are TGTGCCAGCAGTTTGAGCAGGTCCAAGGCCCAGTACTTC. Amino acid sequence: CASSLSRSKAQYF.

This sequence joins TRBV21-1 and TRBJ1-2. TRBV21-1 is a pseudogene. The CDR3 runs to 16 residues. This CDR3 reads CASGSPEREGTYGYTF. The CDR3 DNA is TGTGCCAGCGGATCGCCCGAGCGAGAGGGCACCTATGGCTACACCTTC.

This rearrangement joins TRBV11-2 to TRBJ2-7; 10 bases line up with TRBD1. This CDR3 is 16 amino acids long. In germline, CDR1 is SGHAT, CDR2 FQNNGV. J lost 4 bases, V lost 0 bases, and 6 bases had no gene match. The chain's CDR3 is CASSLDWGQGLYEQYF. CDR3 coding DNA: TGTGCCAGCAGCTTAGATTGGGGACAGGGGCTGTACGAGCAGTACTTC.

This clone showed up just once. The J gene is TRBJ2-2, the V gene TRBV5-5; 7 positions match TRBD1. The CDR3 is made up of 15 amino acids. J gave up 2 bases and V 4 bases, and 5 bases lay outside the gene matches. CDR1 and CDR2 from the germline V gene are SGHKS and YYEKEE (reference sequence). The CDR3 region is CASSPGQPNTGELFF. The CDR3 DNA is TGTGCCAGCAGCCCGGGACAGCCTAACACCGGGGAGCTGTTTTTT.

V is TRBV28 and J is TRBJ2-1, with 10 bases that match TRBD1. With 7 bases clipped from V and 6 bases from J, the junction kept 6 bases outside the gene matches. Germline V gives CDR1 MDHEN, CDR2 SYDVKM. This CDR3 contains 14 residues. The CDR3 is CASKSGQGVNEQFF. CDR3 sequence (DNA): TGTGCCAGCAAGTCCGGACAGGGGGTCAATGAGCAGTTCTTC.

This rearrangement joins TRBV27 to TRBJ1-1, with D unclear. V was trimmed by 2 bases and J by 3 bases, leaving 13 bases between them. The CDR3 consists of 15 residues. Germline V gene sequence: CDR1 MNHEY, CDR2 SMNVEV (reference sequence). CDR3 nucleotides: TGTGCCAGCAGTTTAACCGTGGGGAGGGACACTGAAGCTTTCTTT. Amino acid sequence: CASSLTVGRDTEAFF.

The V call is TRBV6-5, the J call TRBJ2-7; the match to TRBD1 covers 7 bases. CDR1 and CDR2 from the germline V gene are MNHEY and SVGAGI. The CDR3 loop spans 12 amino acids. Germline trimming cut 4 bases from V and 6 bases from J; bases unmatched to any gene: 3. The CDR3 DNA is TGTGCCAGCAGTTCAGGGACAGTCGAGCAGTACTTC. It yields the protein CASSSGTVEQYF.

The count of this clone is one. The genes are TRBV29-1 and TRBJ2-3; 8 bases align to TRBD2. The CDR3 consists of 17 residues. Per the germline V gene, CDR1 is SQVTM and CDR2 is ANQGSEA. The junction had 15 bases not matched to a gene; V was cut back by 2 bases and J by 5 bases. The DNA of the CDR3 is TGCAGCGTTGAAAGCCAGCGGGGGCCCCGCACAGGAGATACGCAGTATTTT. Encoded protein: CSVESQRGPRTGDTQYF.

The V call is TRBV6-6, the J call TRBJ2-7; D is perhaps TRBD2 (6 bases). The CDR3 is 15 residues long. Germline V CDR1 and CDR2: MNHNY, SVGAGI (reference sequence). Trimming took 5 bases from V and 2 from J, leaving 16 bases between them. CDR3 sequence (DNA): TGTGCCAGCAGTACCTTAGCGGAAGGGCCCTACGAGCAGTACTTC. It is translated as CASSTLAEGPYEQYF.

This clone was found once. This chain uses TRBV3-1 (or the pseudogene TRBV3-2) with TRBJ2-7, with a possible D match to TRBD2 (5 bases). The CDR3 runs 13 residues. CDR1 and CDR2 from the germline V gene are LGHDT and YNNKEL (reference sequence). Trimming took 2 bases from V and 3 from J, leaving 8 bases between them. CDR3: CASSQSDFYEQYF. The CDR3 nucleotides are TGTGCCAGCAGCCAATCGGACTTCTACGAGCAGTACTTC.

This clone was found a few times. V usage is TRBV19 and J usage is TRBJ2-7; D is possibly TRBD1 (6 bases). Per the germline V gene, CDR1 is LNHDA and CDR2 is SQIVND (reference sequence). This CDR3 is built from 13 residues. Between the trimmed V and J ends, which lost 4 bases and 3 bases, there was a span of 10 bases. The CDR3 nucleotides read TGTGCCAGTAGTAGGGTGGACAGCTACGAGCAGTACTTC. This encodes CASSRVDSYEQYF.

J is TRBJ2-3 and V is TRBV11-2; D not resolved. Between the trimmed V and J ends, which lost 8 bases and 1 base, there was a span of 10 bases. Per germline, CDR1 SGHAT and CDR2 FQNNGV. The CDR3 totals 13 residues. As DNA, the CDR3 is TGTGCCAGCTTAGAGTCCGGCACAGATACGCAGTATTTT. Protein product: CASLESGTDTQYF.

The chain links TRBV15 to TRBJ1-1; 11 nucleotides match TRBD1. V lost 8 bases and J lost 4; bases outside the gene matches: 3. Germline-derived CDR1 and CDR2 are LNHNV and YYDKDF (reference sequence). The CDR3 covers 13 residues. This CDR3 is CATGTGGFTEAFF. The CDR3 DNA follows: TGTGCCACCGGGACAGGGGGGTTCACTGAAGCTTTCTTT.

The rearrangement uses TRBV9 and TRBJ2-5, with a weak D call TRBD2 (5 bases). V shed 4 bases and J shed 5 bases, with 15 bases lying between them. In germline, CDR1 is SGDLS, CDR2 YYNGEE. This CDR3 region has 14 residues. The CDR3 loop is CASSPSYGSETQYF. DNA for the CDR3: TGTGCCAGCAGCCCTAGCTACGGTTCTGAGACCCAGTACTTC.

The CDR3 loop is CASTRTGGEYEQYF. Here the CDR3 DNA reads TGTGCCAGCACTCGGACAGGGGGCGAATACGAGCAGTACTTC. The V gene is TRBV6-5, the J gene TRBJ2-7; 11 bases are shared with TRBD1. From germline, CDR1 is MNHEY and CDR2 SVGAGI. The CDR3 is 14 amino acids. V shed 7 bases and J 4 bases; nucleotides not matched to a gene: 6.

V gene TRBV12-2 combines with J gene TRBJ2-1; whether TRBD1, the table's D call, matches the DNA was not checked. TRBV12-2 is noted as a pseudogene. The CDR3 totals 15 residues. The CDR3, as DNA: TGTGCAAGTCGCTCCCCAGGGCCAAGGGGAAATGAGCAGTTCTTC. It encodes CASRSPGPRGNEQFF.

The genes are TRBV6-1 and TRBJ1-2; D is ambiguous. The V end lost 2 bases, the J end lost 8 bases, and 15 bases lay between the germline ends. The CDR3 consists of 14 residues. Germline V gene sequence: CDR1 MNHNS, CDR2 SASEGT. DNA of the CDR3: TGTGCCAGCAGTGAACACGTCGCGCCGTCAGGCTACACCTTC. Translating it yields CASSEHVAPSGYTF.

This clone was counted once. The V call is TRBV27, the J call TRBJ2-3; TRBD2 aligns across 8 bases. Losses at the gene ends were 5 bases for V and 5 bases for J; bases not matched to a gene: 9. This CDR3 is 15 amino acids long. From germline, CDR1 is MNHEY and CDR2 SMNVEV (reference sequence). CDR3 DNA sequence: TGTGCCAGCAGTCAGCCCGGGACTAGTAAAGATACGCAGTATTTT. This gives the protein CASSQPGTSKDTQYF.